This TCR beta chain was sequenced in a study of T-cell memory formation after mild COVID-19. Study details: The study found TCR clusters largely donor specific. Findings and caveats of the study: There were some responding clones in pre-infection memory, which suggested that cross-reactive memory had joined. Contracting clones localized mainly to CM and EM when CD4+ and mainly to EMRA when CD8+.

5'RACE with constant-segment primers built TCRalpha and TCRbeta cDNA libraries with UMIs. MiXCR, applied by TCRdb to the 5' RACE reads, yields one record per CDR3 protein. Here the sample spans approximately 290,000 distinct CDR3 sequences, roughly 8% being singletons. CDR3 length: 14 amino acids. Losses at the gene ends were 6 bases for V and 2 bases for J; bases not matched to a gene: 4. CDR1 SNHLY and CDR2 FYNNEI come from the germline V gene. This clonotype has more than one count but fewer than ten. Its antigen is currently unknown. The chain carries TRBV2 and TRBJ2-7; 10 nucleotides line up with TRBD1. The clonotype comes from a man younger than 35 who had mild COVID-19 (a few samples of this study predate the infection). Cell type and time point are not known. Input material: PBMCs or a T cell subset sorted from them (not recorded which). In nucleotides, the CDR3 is TGTGCCAGCAGCAACGGACAGGGGGCCTACGAGCAGTACGTC. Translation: CASSNGQGAYEQYV.